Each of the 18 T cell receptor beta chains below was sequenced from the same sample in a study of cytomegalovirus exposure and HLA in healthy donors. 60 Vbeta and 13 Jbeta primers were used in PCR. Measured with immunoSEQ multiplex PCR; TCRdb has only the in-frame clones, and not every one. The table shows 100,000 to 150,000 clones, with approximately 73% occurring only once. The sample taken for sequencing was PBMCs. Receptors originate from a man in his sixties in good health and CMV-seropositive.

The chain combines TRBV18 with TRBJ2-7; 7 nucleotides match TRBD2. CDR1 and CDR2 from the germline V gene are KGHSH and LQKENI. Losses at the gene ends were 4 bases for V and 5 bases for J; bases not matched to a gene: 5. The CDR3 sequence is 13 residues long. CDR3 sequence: CASSQGGTDEQYF. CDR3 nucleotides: TGTGCCAGCTCACAGGGAGGGACGGACGAGCAGTACTTC.

The CDR3 coding sequence is TGCGCCAGCAGTGACCCGGGAGGGAACGAGCAGTACTTC. It specifies CASSDPGGNEQYF. This chain uses TRBV10-1 with TRBJ2-5; 8 bases are shared with TRBD2. Near its end, the DNA agrees better with TRBJ2-7, so the J call may be wrong. Germline CDR1 and CDR2: WNHNN and SYGVQD (reference sequence). This CDR3 is built from 13 residues.

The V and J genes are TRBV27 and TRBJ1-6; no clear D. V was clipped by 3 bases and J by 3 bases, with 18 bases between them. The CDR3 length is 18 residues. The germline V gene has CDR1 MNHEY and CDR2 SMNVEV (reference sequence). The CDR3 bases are TGTGCCAGCAGTTTTAAGCATCCGGGGAGACGCTATAATTCACCCCTCCACTTT. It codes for CASSFKHPGRRYNSPLHF.

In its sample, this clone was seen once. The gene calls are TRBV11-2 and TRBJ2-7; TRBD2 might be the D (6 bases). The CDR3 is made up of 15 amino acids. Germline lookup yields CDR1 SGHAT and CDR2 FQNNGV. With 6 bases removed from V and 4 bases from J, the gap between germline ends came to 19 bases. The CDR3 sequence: CASRGDSSALYEQYF. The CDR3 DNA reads TGTGCCAGCAGGGGGGACTCCAGCGCATTATACGAGCAGTACTTC.

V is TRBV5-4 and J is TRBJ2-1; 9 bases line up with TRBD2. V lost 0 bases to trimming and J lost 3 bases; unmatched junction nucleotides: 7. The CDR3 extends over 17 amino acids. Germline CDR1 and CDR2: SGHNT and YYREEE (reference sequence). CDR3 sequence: CASSLGRAGGYYNEQFF. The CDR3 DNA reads TGTGCCAGCAGCTTGGGCCGAGCGGGGGGTTACTACAATGAGCAGTTCTTC. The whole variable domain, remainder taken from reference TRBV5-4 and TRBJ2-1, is ETGVTQSPTHLIKTRGQQVTLRCSSQSGHNTVSWYQQALGQGPQFIFQYYREEENGRGNFPPRFSGLQFPNYSSELNVNALELDDSALYLCASSLGRAGGYYNEQFFGPGTRLTVL.

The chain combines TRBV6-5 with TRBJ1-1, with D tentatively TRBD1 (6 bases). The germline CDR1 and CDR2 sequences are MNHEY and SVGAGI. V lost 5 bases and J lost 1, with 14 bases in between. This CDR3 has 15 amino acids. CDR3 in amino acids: CASSGPGHSNTEAFF. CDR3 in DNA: TGTGCCAGCAGTGGACCGGGACATTCGAACACTGAAGCTTTCTTT.

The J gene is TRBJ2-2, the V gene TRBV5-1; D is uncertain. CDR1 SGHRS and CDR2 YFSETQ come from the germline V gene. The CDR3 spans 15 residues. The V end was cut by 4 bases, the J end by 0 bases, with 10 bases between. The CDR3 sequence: CASSPSAANTGELFF. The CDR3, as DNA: TGCGCCAGCAGCCCGAGCGCCGCGAACACCGGGGAGCTGTTTTTT.

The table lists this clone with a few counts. CDR3 residues: CASRSARGGGSNEKLFF. Here the CDR3 DNA reads TGTGCCAGCAGATCCGCCCGAGGAGGGGGCTCTAATGAAAAACTGTTTTTT. This chain connects TRBV2 to TRBJ1-4; TRBD1 matches at 7 bases. Trimming cost V 6 bases and J 3 bases; bases outside gene matches: 13. Germline CDR1 reads SNHLY; CDR2 reads FYNNEI. This CDR3 has 17 residues.

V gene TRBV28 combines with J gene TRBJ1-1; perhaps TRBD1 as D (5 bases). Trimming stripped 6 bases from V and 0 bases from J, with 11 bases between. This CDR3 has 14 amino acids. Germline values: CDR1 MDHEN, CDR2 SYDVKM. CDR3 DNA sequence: TGTGCCAGCAGACCCGGGGGGATGAACACTGAAGCTTTCTTT. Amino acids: CASRPGGMNTEAFF.

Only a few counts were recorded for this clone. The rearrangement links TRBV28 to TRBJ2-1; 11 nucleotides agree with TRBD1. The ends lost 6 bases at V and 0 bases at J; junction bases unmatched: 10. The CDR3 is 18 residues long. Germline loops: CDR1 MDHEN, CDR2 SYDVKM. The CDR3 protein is CASSSGTGGTSSYNEQFF. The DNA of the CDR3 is TGTGCCAGCAGCTCCGGGACAGGGGGTACTAGCTCCTACAATGAGCAGTTCTTC.

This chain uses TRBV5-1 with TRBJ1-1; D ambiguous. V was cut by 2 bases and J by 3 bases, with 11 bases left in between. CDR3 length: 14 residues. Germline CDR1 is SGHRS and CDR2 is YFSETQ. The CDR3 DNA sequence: TGCGCCAGCAGCTTTCGTCCCCCCGACACTGAAGCTTTCTTT. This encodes CASSFRPPDTEAFF.

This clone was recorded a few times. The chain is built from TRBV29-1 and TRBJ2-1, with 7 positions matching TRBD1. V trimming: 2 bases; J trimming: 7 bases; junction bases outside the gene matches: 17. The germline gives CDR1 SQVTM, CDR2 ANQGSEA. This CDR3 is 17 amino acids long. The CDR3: CSVESGFGRGKRNEQFF. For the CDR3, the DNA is TGCAGCGTTGAATCCGGGTTTGGCAGGGGGAAGAGAAATGAGCAGTTCTTC.

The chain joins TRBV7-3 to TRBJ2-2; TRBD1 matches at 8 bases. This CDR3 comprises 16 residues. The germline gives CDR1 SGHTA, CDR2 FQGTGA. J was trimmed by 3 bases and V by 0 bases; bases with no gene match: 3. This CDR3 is CASSLTAGGDTGELFF. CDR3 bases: TGTGCCAGCAGCTTAACGGCAGGGGGCGACACCGGGGAGCTGTTTTTT.

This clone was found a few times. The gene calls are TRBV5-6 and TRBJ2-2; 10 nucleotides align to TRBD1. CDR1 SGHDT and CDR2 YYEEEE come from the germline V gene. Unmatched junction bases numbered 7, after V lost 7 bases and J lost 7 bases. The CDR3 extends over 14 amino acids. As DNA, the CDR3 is TGTGCCAGCCGGGACAGGGGAGTCTACGGGGAGCTGTTTTTT. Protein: CASRDRGVYGELFF.

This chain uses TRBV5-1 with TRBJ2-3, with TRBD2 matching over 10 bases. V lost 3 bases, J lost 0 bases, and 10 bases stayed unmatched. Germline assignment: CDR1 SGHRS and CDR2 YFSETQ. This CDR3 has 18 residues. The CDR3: CASSSDIPSGGSTDTQYF. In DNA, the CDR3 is TGCGCCAGCAGCTCCGATATCCCTAGCGGGGGCAGCACAGATACGCAGTATTTT.

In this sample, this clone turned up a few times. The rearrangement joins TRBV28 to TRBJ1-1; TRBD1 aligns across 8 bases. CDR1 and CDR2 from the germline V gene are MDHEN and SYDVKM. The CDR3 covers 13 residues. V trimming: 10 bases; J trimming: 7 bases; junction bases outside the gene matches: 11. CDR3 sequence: CATRETGEGEAFF. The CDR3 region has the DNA TGTGCCACCCGGGAGACAGGGGAGGGTGAAGCTTTCTTT.

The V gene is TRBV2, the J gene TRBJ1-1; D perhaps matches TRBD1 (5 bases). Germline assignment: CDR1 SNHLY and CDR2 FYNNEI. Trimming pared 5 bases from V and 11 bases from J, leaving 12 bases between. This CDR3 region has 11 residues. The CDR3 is CASSLGDAAFF. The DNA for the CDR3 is TGTGCCAGCAGTTTAGGGGATGCGGCTTTCTTT.

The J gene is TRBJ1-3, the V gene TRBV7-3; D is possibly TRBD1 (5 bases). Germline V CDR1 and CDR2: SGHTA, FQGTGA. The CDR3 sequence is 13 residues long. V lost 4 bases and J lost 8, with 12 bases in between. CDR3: CASSYLAGHTIYF. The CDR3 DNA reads TGTGCCAGCAGCTACCTCGCGGGACACACCATATATTTT.